A single sample gave rise to the 15 T cell receptor beta chains below, sequenced in a study of T cells in Graves' hyperthyroidism and ophthalmopathy. RNA transcripts gave rise to amplified TCR beta CDR3 regions. Carried out on the TCR CDR3, a first-round RT-PCR used the HTBI primer set. Using its own MiXCR run on the multiplex PCR reads, TCRdb lists one record per CDR3 protein. The sample has about 480,000 distinct CDR3 sequences; under 15% are singletons. Sequencing used blood. Receptor source: a woman in her late teens or twenties with Graves' hyperthyroidism.

The J gene is TRBJ1-3, the V gene TRBV7-2; possibly TRBD1 for D (6 bases). Germline CDR1 and CDR2: SGHTA and FQGNSA. V lost 5 bases to trimming and J lost 0 bases, with 14 bases between them. The CDR3 covers 16 residues. The CDR3 is CASSGGAGNSGNTIYF. The CDR3 DNA is TGTGCCAGCAGCGGGGGGGCGGGAAACTCTGGAAACACCATATATTTT.

The chain combines TRBV13 with TRBJ2-7; D might be TRBD1 (5 bases). The germline V gene has CDR1 PRHDT and CDR2 FYEKMQ (reference sequence). Trimming stripped 0 bases from V and 5 bases from J, with 23 bases between. The CDR3 runs to 18 residues. The CDR3 here is CASSLGRAGFTVTNEQYF. For the CDR3, the DNA is TGTGCCAGCAGCTTAGGCCGGGCAGGGTTTACGGTTACCAACGAGCAGTACTTC.

The chain couples TRBV19 to TRBJ2-1; unclear D gene. V lost 5 bases, J lost 15 bases, and 17 bases lay in between. Germline-derived CDR1 and CDR2 are LNHDA and SQIVND (reference sequence). This CDR3 is built from 12 residues. CDR3 residues: CASSVPERSTFF. CDR3 nucleotides: TGTGCCAGTAGTGTCCCGGAGAGGTCGACGTTCTTC.

The table lists this clonotype with many counts. V and J are TRBV11-2 and TRBJ1-1, with TRBD1 identical over 8 bases. V was clipped by 1 base and J by 4 bases; unmatched bases: 8. CDR3 length equals 16 residues. Germline CDR1 is SGHAT and CDR2 is FQNNGV. CDR3 protein: CASSLGPTGGVTEAFF. DNA of the CDR3: TGTGCCAGCAGCTTAGGGCCTACAGGGGGTGTCACTGAAGCTTTCTTT. The whole variable domain, remainder taken from reference TRBV11-2 and TRBJ1-1, is EAGVAQSPRYKIIEKRQSVAFWCNPISGHATLYWYQQILGQGPKLLIQFQNNGVVDDSQLPKDRFSAERLKGVDSTLKIQPAKLEDSAVYLCASSLGPTGGVTEAFFGQGTRLTVV.

Remarks on this clonotype: A junction boundary mismatches the germline segment, possibly from a read error. The chain is built from TRBV4-1 and TRBJ2-7; no reliable D call. The germline CDR1 and CDR2 sequences are MGHRA and YSYEKL. The CDR3 is 12 residues long. The CDR3 here is CASSQESEEQHF. The CDR3 coding sequence is TGCGCCAGCAGCCAAGAATCAGAGGAGCAGCACTTC.

This sequence joins TRBV5-1 and TRBJ1-2; D unresolved. Trimming stripped 7 bases from V and 3 bases from J, with 16 bases between. This CDR3 has 14 residues. Germline V gene sequence: CDR1 SGHRS, CDR2 YFSETQ. The CDR3 spells CASGPGMSDYGYTF. CDR3 nucleotides: TGCGCCAGCGGCCCTGGAATGTCTGACTATGGCTACACCTTC.

The chain is built from TRBV6-2 or TRBV6-3 and TRBJ2-3; 10 bases are a match to TRBD1. The V gene end was trimmed by 4 bases and the J gene end by 4 bases; junction bases not matched to a gene: 2. CDR1 is MNHEY and CDR2 is SVGEGT in the germline V gene. The CDR3 covers 14 residues. CDR3 nucleotides: TGTGCCAGCAGTTGGGACAGGGGACCAGATACGCAGTATTTT. Its translation is CASSWDRGPDTQYF.

This clonotype has at least ten counts. This chain joins TRBV20-1 and TRBJ1-4, with D possibly TRBD1 on 6 matching bases. Between the trimmed V and J ends, which lost 7 bases and 2 bases, there was a span of 8 bases. Per germline, CDR1 DFQATT and CDR2 SNEGSKA (reference sequence). This CDR3 region has 12 residues. CDR3 loop: CSVGATNEKLFF. CDR3 nucleotides: TGCAGTGTGGGGGCGACTAATGAAAAACTGTTTTTT.

Comment on this clonotype: This sequence may be a read error, since a much larger clone differs from it by one base. This rearrangement joins TRBV6-2 or TRBV6-3 to TRBJ1-4; D ambiguous. The CDR3 runs 14 residues. The V end lost 5 bases, the J end lost 5 bases, and 12 bases lay between the germline ends. Germline V gives CDR1 MNHEY, CDR2 SVGEGT. The CDR3 spells CASSVSVENEKLFF. In nucleotides, the CDR3 is TGTGCCAGCAGTGTTTCGGTAGAAAATGAAAAACTGTTTTTT.

The table lists this clonotype with many counts. The chain couples TRBV5-1 to TRBJ2-5; the D gene is possibly TRBD2 (6 bases). Germline V gene data show CDR1 as SGHRS and CDR2 as YFSETQ. Trimming left V 0 bases short and J 9 bases short, with 9 bases between. This CDR3 is 12 amino acids long. The DNA for the CDR3 is TGCGCCAGCAGCTTGGAGAGGGAGGCCCAGTACTTC. It yields the protein CASSLEREAQYF.

Points on this clonotype: A single base separates this from a much larger clone, so it may be a read error. The V gene is TRBV19, the J gene TRBJ2-3; 11 bases are shared with TRBD2. CDR3 length equals 16 residues. The germline V gene encodes CDR1 LNHDA and CDR2 SQIVND (reference sequence). The CDR3 region is CASSNGLAGFLDTRYF. The CDR3 DNA sequence: TGTGCCAGTAGTAACGGACTAGCGGGCTTTTTGGATACGCGGTATTTT.

Of note for this clonotype: A read error is possible here, since a much larger clone lies one base away. The genes are TRBV29-1 and TRBJ1-2; perhaps TRBD1 as D (5 bases). This CDR3 has 12 residues. Germline values: CDR1 SQVTM, CDR2 ANQGSEA. This CDR3 reads CGVEIGGSGYTF. CDR3 coding DNA: TGCGGCGTTGAGATTGGGGGGAGCGGCTACACCTTC. Filled out from reference TRBV29-1 and TRBJ1-2, the complete variable domain reads SAVISQKPSRDICQRGTSLTIQCQVDSQVTMMFWYRQQPGQSLTLIATANQGSEATYESGFVIDKFPISRPNLTFSTLTVSNMSPEDSSIYLCGVEIGGSGYTFGSGTRLTVV.

This clonotype has a count of ten or more. The chain has TRBV19 and TRBJ1-5; maybe TRBD1 (6 bases). The CDR3 has 15 residues. CDR1 and CDR2 from the germline V gene are LNHDA and SQIVND (reference sequence). Trimming shortened V by 0 bases and J by 2 bases, and 8 bases separated the two germline ends. CDR3 bases: TGTGCCAGTAGTATAGAGGCAGGGGGCAATCAGCCCCAGCATTTT. This translates into CASSIEAGGNQPQHF.

This clonotype was counted many times. The chain joins TRBV7-3 to TRBJ2-1; 8 nucleotides agree with TRBD2. V was pared by 0 bases and J by 7 bases, with 14 bases of the junction left unmatched. Germline lookup yields CDR1 SGHTA and CDR2 FQGTGA. The CDR3 consists of 18 residues. The CDR3 coding sequence is TGTGCCAGCAGCTTAACTTCGGCGGGAGGAAGATTTTATAATGAGCAGTTCTTC. It translates to CASSLTSAGGRFYNEQFF.

With regard to this clonotype: A read error may explain this, as a much larger clone is one base away. This sequence joins TRBV3-1 and TRBJ1-1; D is uncertain. This CDR3 has 12 residues. Germline-derived CDR1 and CDR2 are LGHDT and YNNKEL (reference sequence). CDR3 DNA sequence: TGTGCCAGCAGCCAAGGTAAGGGAGAAGCTTGCTTT. This sequence encodes CASSQGKGEACF.